These T cell receptor beta chains were read from a single sample in a study of blood T cell repertoires in COVID-19. Here immunoSEQ multiplex PCR was the method, and the copy in TCRdb shows in-frame clones only, minus some. The sample holds approximately 150,000 clones, 84% seen once. The material sequenced was PBMCs or T cells enriched from blood (not recorded which). These receptors all stem from a man between 40 and 49 years old with acute COVID-19. CDR3s include the opening cysteine and the closing phenylalanine or tryptophan. A D gene is named only where the DNA matches it firmly. Rows give clone size only sometimes, using once, few, many, or a class for an expanded clone.

>TRBD2|TRBV7-2|TRBJ2-2|few
TGTGCCAGCAGCTTAGGACTAGCGGGGACCGGGGAGCTGTTTTTT
CASSLGLAGTGELFF
>.|TRBV2|TRBJ1-2|.
TGTGCCAGCAGTGTGTCGGGAAACTATGGCTACACCTTC
CASSVSGNYGYTF
>TRBD1|TRBV2|TRBJ2-1|.
TGTGCCAGCACCCCGACAGGGTCGTCCTACAATGAGCAGTTCTTC
CASTPTGSSYNEQFF
>.|TRBV29-1|TRBJ1-1|.
TGCAGCGTTGAAGATGGGAGGGGAGTCACTGAAGCTTTCTTT
CSVEDGRGVTEAFF
>TRBD1|TRBV2|TRBJ2-1|.
TGTGCCAGCAGACTCGACAGGGGGCCGAGTAATGAGCAGTTCTTC
CASRLDRGPSNEQFF
>.|TRBV7-2|TRBJ2-5|.
TGTGCCAGCAGCTTATGGGCACCGCAAGAGACCCAGTACTTC
CASSLWAPQETQYF
>TRBD1|TRBV27|TRBJ1-4|once
TGTGCCAGCAGTTTATGGGACAGGGGGGGAAAACTGTTTTTT
CASSLWDRGGKLFF
>.|TRBV15|TRBJ1-5|.
TGTGCCACCAGCAGAGGCGGCGCACCAAGAGCCAATCAGCCCCAGCATTTT
CATSRGGAPRANQPQHF
>.|TRBV5-6|TRBJ1-6|.
TGTGCCAGCAGCCCGGTGAGCTCCTATAATTCACCCCTCCACTTT
CASSPVSSYNSPLHF
>TRBD1|TRBV6-1|TRBJ2-3|.
TGTGCCAGCAGTGAAGGGACAGGGGCAAATACGCAGTATTTT
CASSEGTGANTQYF
>.|TRBV11-1|TRBJ2-3|once
TGTGCCAGCAGCTATGCCCTAGACGGCACAGATACGCAGTATTTT
CASSYALDGTDTQYF
>TRBD1|TRBV28|TRBJ1-2|.
TGTGCCAGCAGTACCCCGGGACAGCTCTATGGCTACACCTTC
CASSTPGQLYGYTF
>.|TRBV29-1|TRBJ2-2|.
TGCAGCGTAGCCTACGGGGTTAACACCGGGGAGCTGTTTTTT
CSVAYGVNTGELFF
>.|TRBV5-1|TRBJ2-3|.
TGCGCCAGCAGCTTGGGACTAGTTAGCACAGATACGCAGTATTTT
CASSLGLVSTDTQYF
>TRBD1|TRBV7-9|TRBJ1-4|.
TGTGCCAGCAGCTTGGGGACAGCAACTAATGAAAAACTGTTTTTT
CASSLGTATNEKLFF
>TRBD1|TRBV18|TRBJ2-2|.
TGTGCCAGCTCACCGACAGGGGATGGCGGGGAGCTGTTTTTT
CASSPTGDGGELFF
>TRBD2|TRBV9|TRBJ2-1|.
TGTGCCAGCAGCTCGACTAGCGGGACCGTTTACAATGAGCAGTTCTTC
CASSSTSGTVYNEQFF
>.|TRBV28|TRBJ1-5|.
TGTGCCAGCAGTCTTCGGGGGAGCGGCAATCAGCCCCAGCATTTT
CASSLRGSGNQPQHF
>TRBD2|TRBV5-6|TRBJ2-1|.
TGTGCCAGCAGCTTCCCGACGGGAGGGGAAAATGAGCAGTTCTTC
CASSFPTGGENEQFF
>.|TRBV5-8|TRBJ1-2|.
TGTGCCAGCCGAGGGAACTATGGCTACACCTTC
CASRGNYGYTF
>TRBD1|TRBV10-3|TRBJ1-1|once
TGTGCCATCACTCAGGGGGGAAGAATAACTGAAGCTTTCTTT
CAITQGGRITEAFF
>.|TRBV10-3|TRBJ2-3|few
TGTGCCACCTCGCTCAGCACTGGACAAGGCACAGATACGCAGTATTTT
CATSLSTGQGTDTQYF
>.|TRBV5-4|TRBJ2-2|.
TGTGCCAGCAGCTTTACAGGGTCCGGGGAGCTGTTTTTT
CASSFTGSGELFF
>TRBD2|TRBV6-1|TRBJ2-7|.
TGTGCCAGCAGTGAACGGGGGCTGGGGACTAGAGTCTACGAGCAGTACTTC
CASSERGLGTRVYEQYF
>.|TRBV5-1|TRBJ1-6|.
TGCGCCAGCAGCACCCAGGGTAGCTCCTATAATTCACCCCTCCACTTT
CASSTQGSSYNSPLHF